This passage covers 2 T cell receptor beta chains from one sample sequenced in a study of blood T cell repertoires in COVID-19. Repertoires were generated with immunoSEQ multiplex PCR, while TCRdb's copy carries only in-frame clones and drops some. The sample comprises over 100,000 clones, roughly 79% of which are singletons, and less than 11% rests with the top ten. What was sequenced was peripheral blood. Receptors were obtained from a human donor in a cohort sampled during active COVID-19.

The chain uses TRBV28 and TRBJ1-6; 8 positions agree with TRBD1. V lost 3 bases, J lost 7 bases, and 5 bases stayed unmatched. Germline V gene lookup returns CDR1 MDHEN and CDR2 SYDVKM. CDR3 length: 15 residues. The CDR3 region is CASSFPGGYNSPLHF. CDR3 DNA sequence: TGTGCCAGCAGTTTTCCAGGGGGCTACAATTCACCCCTCCACTTT.

The chain recombines TRBV7-2 with TRBJ2-3; TRBD2 might be the D (7 bases). Looked up from germline, CDR1 is SGHTA and CDR2 is FQGNSA. The CDR3 extends over 17 amino acids. V dropped 0 bases and J dropped 4 bases, with 17 bases sitting between them. The chain's CDR3 is CASSLAGGGVPADTQYF. CDR3 nucleotide sequence: TGTGCCAGCAGCTTAGCGGGGGGGGGCGTTCCAGCAGATACGCAGTATTTT. The whole variable domain, remainder taken from reference TRBV7-2 and TRBJ2-3, is GAGVSQSPSNKVTEKGKDVELRCDPISGHTALYWYRQSLGQGLEFLIYFQGNSAPDKSGLPSDRFSAERTGGSVSTLTIQRTQQEDSAVYLCASSLAGGGVPADTQYFGPGTRLTVL.